This T cell receptor (beta chain) originates from a study of post-analysis software for immune sequencing data. On the study more broadly: As for disease course, relapsing-remitting, secondary progressive and progressive-relapsing multiple sclerosis were all included.

This clonotype showed up just a few times. No antigen is known for it. Broader study findings: Five or six TRBV segments, including TRBV5-6, TRBV5-1 and TRBV20-1, were more frequent in patients than controls. Significantly lower normalized Chao1 diversity was found in patients with multiple sclerosis relative to controls.

The TCR beta cDNA libraries contained unique molecular identifiers. When roughly 0.85 to 11 million T cells were used, they gave around 500,000 cDNA molecules. TCRdb reanalysed the PCR reads using MiXCR and keeps one entry per CDR3 protein. The repertoire holds a few hundred thousand distinct CDR3 sequences, with roughly 35% as singletons. The germline V gene encodes CDR1 MNHEY and CDR2 SVGEGT. V was shortened by 8 bases and J by 4 bases, with 17 bases between the two germline ends. This CDR3 spans 14 amino acids. The V gene is TRBV6-2 or TRBV6-3, the J gene TRBJ1-1, with D possibly being TRBD1 (5 bases). This sequence was found in a girl between 10 and 17 years old with multiple sclerosis. The source material was blood. The DNA of the CDR3 is TGTGCCAGCCTTTTGGGGACGGGGATCACTGAAGCTTTCTTT. This sequence encodes CASLLGTGITEAFF.